The rows below give T cell receptor beta chains drawn from one sample of a study of blood T cell repertoires in COVID-19. TCRdb keeps only in-frame clones here, not all; method: immunoSEQ multiplex PCR. The sample has about 260,000 clones; roughly 90% are singletons. Material for sequencing was peripheral blood. The receptors come from a human donor in a cohort sampled during active COVID-19. Both conserved end residues are part of each CDR3. The D gene is left open where the match is weak. Size tells how often a clone was seen (once, few, many) or the class of an expanded clone, and some rows leave it out.

v_call	d_call	clone_size	j_call	cdr3_aa	cdr3_nt
TRBV7-8	TRBD2	.	TRBJ2-7	CASSERDPDYEQYF	TGTGCCAGCAGCGAGCGGGACCCCGACTACGAGCAGTACTTC
TRBV4-1	.	.	TRBJ1-4	CASSQGAPSEKLFF	TGCGCCAGCAGCCAAGGGGCCCCGTCGGAAAAACTGTTTTTT
TRBV7-2	.	.	TRBJ2-7	CASRYYSGVYEQYF	TGTGCCAGCAGGTACTACTCGGGGGTTTACGAGCAGTACTTC
TRBV5-6	.	.	TRBJ1-2	CASSLLPGANYGYTF	TGTGCCAGCAGCTTGCTACCGGGAGCTAACTATGGCTACACCTTC
TRBV7-9	.	.	TRBJ1-2	CASSLQGNYGYTF	TGTGCCAGCAGCTTACAGGGTAACTATGGCTACACCTTC
TRBV9	.	.	TRBJ2-5	CASSATPSVSGQETQYF	TGTGCCAGCAGCGCGACCCCCTCGGTTTCGGGGCAAGAGACCCAGTACTTC
TRBV4-3	.	.	TRBJ1-2	CASSQGAVLTSPNYGYTF	TGCGCCAGCAGCCAAGGCGCGGTTTTAACCTCACCGAACTATGGCTACACCTTC
TRBV6-5	.	.	TRBJ1-1	CASSYRGASNTEAFF	TGTGCCAGCAGTTACCGCGGAGCTTCGAACACTGAAGCTTTCTTT
TRBV5-1	TRBD1	.	TRBJ2-7	CASSQDRTSTYEQYF	TGCGCCAGCAGCCAGGACAGGACCTCCACCTACGAGCAGTACTTC
TRBV30	TRBD2	.	TRBJ2-6	CAWTPGGGANVLTF	TGTGCCTGGACCCCGGGAGGAGGGGCCAACGTCCTGACTTTC
TRBV7-2	TRBD1	.	TRBJ2-7	CASSLSQGATSEQYF	TGTGCCAGCAGCTTATCACAGGGGGCAACCTCCGAGCAGTACTTC
TRBV10-1	TRBD1	few	TRBJ1-5	CASSPGRGDRGNQPQHF	TGCGCCAGCAGTCCAGGCCGAGGGGACAGGGGAAATCAGCCCCAGCATTTT
TRBV18	TRBD1	.	TRBJ1-4	CASSPWTGRLSEKLFF	TGTGCCAGCTCACCGTGGACAGGACGCTTGTCTGAAAAACTGTTTTTT
TRBV7-2	.	.	TRBJ1-6	CASSLGGGVDSPLHF	TGTGCCAGCAGCTTGGGGGGAGGTGTGGATTCACCCCTCCACTTT
TRBV10-3	TRBD1	.	TRBJ2-2	CATLDVFPGTGGELFF	TGTGCCACCCTTGATGTATTTCCGGGGACAGGCGGGGAGCTGTTTTTT
TRBV5-5	.	.	TRBJ2-7	CASSLASHSYEQYF	TGTGCCAGCAGCTTGGCTAGCCACTCCTACGAGCAGTACTTC
TRBV7-8	TRBD2	few	TRBJ2-1	CASSWALAGGPDSYNEQFF	TGTGCCAGCAGCTGGGCACTAGCGGGAGGGCCGGACTCCTACAATGAGCAGTTCTTC
TRBV4-3	TRBD1	.	TRBJ1-5	CASSQPFFGQVGGSNQPQHF	TGCGCCAGCAGCCAGCCATTCTTCGGACAGGTAGGAGGTAGCAATCAGCCCCAGCATTTT
TRBV4-3	.	.	TRBJ1-3	CASSQDHGTGNTIYF	TGCGCCAGCAGCCAAGACCACGGGACTGGAAACACCATATATTTT
TRBV10-3	.	.	TRBJ2-5	CAISDPQRYQETQYF	TGTGCCATCAGTGACCCACAGAGATACCAAGAGACCCAGTACTTC